This TCR beta chain was sequenced during a study of monozygotic twins with inflammatory bowel disease. General study results and limits: Subtypes among T cells remained indistinguishable. Whereas healthy co-twins had higher TCRbeta diversity (inverse Simpson), IBD patients had lower diversity. Twins with IBD had fewer clonotypes in common with others than healthy twins, particularly during disease activity.

Turning to this clonotype: Its antigen is undetermined.

A 6-nucleotide sample barcode was carried by the UMIs, which template switching added. With the 5' RACE reads reprocessed, TCRdb shows one record per CDR3 protein and no DNA. This table holds fewer than 450,000 distinct CDR3 sequences. The CDR3 extends over 15 amino acids. Germline V gene sequence: CDR1 SGHRS, CDR2 YFSETQ. The sample was blood. The TCR was taken from a human donor with ulcerative colitis or Crohn's disease, or a healthy co-twin of an affected twin (not recorded which). The chain has TRBV5-1 and TRBJ2-3. The CDR3 loop is CASSLSGYGTDTQYF.